This T cell receptor (beta chain) was captured in a study of blood T cells in healthy people across ages. General observations from the study: Those diversity estimates obtained from one million T cells were thought to be underestimates. Age showed a roughly linear inverse relationship with TCR beta diversity per million T cells.

Donors were systemically healthy Caucasian individuals from Russia aged about 6 to 95 years. Researchers collected ten milliliters of peripheral blood from every single donor. This clonotype was found a few times. The antigen is unknown. The V gene lost 4 bases and the J gene lost 6 bases, with 18 bases spanning the gap. Germline V gives CDR1 SGHTA, CDR2 FQGTGA. This CDR3 has 15 residues. Using a J-beta primer mix together with a sample-barcoded 5' primer, a second PCR was run for roughly 7 to 11 cycles. TCRdb re-called the 5' RACE reads through MiXCR, storing one row per CDR3 protein. The sample has under 800,000 distinct CDR3 sequences; 43% are singletons.

Sequencing was done on a sample of blood. The receptor was derived from a woman aged 60 to 75 in good health. The chain carries TRBV7-3 and TRBJ1-1; D not resolved. The DNA of the CDR3 is TGTGCCAGCAGCTCTTTCCCCCGACCGGGCGCTGAAGCTTTCTTT. It specifies CASSSFPRPGAEAFF.